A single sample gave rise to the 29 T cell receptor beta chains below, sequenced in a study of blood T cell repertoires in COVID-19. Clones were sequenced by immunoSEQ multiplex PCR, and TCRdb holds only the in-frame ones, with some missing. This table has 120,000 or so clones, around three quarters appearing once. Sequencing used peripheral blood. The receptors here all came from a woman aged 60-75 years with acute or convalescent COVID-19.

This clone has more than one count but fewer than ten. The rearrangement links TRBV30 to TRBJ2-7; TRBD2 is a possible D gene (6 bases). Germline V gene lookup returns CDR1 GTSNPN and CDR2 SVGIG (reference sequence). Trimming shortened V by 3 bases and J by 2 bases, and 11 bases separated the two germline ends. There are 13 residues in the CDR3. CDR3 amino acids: CAWRVTRPYEQYF. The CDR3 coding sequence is TGTGCCTGGAGGGTGACTAGACCCTACGAGCAGTACTTC.

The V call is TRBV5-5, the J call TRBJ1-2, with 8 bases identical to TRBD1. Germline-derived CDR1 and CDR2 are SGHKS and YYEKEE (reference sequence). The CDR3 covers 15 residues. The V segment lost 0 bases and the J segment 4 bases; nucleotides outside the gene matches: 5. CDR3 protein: CASSLAATGVYGYTF. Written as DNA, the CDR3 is TGTGCCAGCAGCTTGGCTGCGACAGGGGTCTATGGCTACACCTTC.

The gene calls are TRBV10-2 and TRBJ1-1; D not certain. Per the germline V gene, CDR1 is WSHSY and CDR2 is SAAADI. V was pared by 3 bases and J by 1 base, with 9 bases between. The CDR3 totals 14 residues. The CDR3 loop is CASSDRRGNTEAFF. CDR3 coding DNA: TGCGCCAGCAGTGATAGGAGAGGGAACACTGAAGCTTTCTTT.

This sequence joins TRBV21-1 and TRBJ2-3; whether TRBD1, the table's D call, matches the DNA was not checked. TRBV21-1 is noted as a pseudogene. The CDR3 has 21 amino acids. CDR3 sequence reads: CASSKAGTGGEMRRSTDTQYF. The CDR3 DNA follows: TGTGCCAGCAGCAAAGCCGGGACAGGGGGCGAGATGCGGCGGAGCACAGATACGCAGTATTTT.

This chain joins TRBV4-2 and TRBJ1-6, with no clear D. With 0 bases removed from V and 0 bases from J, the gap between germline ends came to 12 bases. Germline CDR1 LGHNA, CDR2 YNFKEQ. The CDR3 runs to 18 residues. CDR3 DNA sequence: TGTGCCAGCAGCCAAGATTCCCGGGGAAGCTCCTATAATTCACCCCTCCACTTT. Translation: CASSQDSRGSSYNSPLHF.

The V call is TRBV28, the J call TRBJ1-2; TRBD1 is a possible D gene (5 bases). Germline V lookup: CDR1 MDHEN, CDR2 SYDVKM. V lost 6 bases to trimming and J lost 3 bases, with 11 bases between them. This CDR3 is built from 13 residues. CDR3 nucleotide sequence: TGTGCCAGCAGCTCGGGGGTGGACTATGGCTACACCTTC. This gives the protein CASSSGVDYGYTF.

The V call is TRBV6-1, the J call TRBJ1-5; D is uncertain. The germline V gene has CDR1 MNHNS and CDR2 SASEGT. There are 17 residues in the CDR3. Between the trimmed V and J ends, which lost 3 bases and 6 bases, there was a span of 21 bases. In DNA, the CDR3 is TGTGCCAGCAGTGAGGCCTCCGGGTCCTCCATGAGTCAGCCCCAGCATTTT. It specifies CASSEASGSSMSQPQHF.

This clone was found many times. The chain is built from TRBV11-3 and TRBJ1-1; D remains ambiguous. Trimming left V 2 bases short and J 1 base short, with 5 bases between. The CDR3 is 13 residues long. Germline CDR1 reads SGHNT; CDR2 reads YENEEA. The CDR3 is CASSLYTNTEAFF. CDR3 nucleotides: TGTGCCAGCAGCTTATACACGAACACTGAAGCTTTCTTT.

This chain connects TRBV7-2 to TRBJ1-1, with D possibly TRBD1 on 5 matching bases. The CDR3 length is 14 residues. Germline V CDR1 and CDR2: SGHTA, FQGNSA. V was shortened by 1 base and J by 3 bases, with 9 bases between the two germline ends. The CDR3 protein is CASSLGTGYTEAFF. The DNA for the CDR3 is TGTGCCAGCAGCTTAGGTACAGGCTACACTGAAGCTTTCTTT. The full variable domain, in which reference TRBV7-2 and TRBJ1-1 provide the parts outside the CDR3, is GAGVSQSPSNKVTEKGKDVELRCDPISGHTALYWYRQSLGQGLEFLIYFQGNSAPDKSGLPSDRFSAERTGGSVSTLTIQRTQQEDSAVYLCASSLGTGYTEAFFGQGTRLTVV.

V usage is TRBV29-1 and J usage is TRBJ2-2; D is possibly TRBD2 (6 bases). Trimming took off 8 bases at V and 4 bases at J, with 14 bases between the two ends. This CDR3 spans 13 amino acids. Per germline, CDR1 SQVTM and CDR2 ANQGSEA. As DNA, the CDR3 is TGCAGCCAAGGGGACTCTGCCACCGGGGAGCTGTTTTTT. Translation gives CSQGDSATGELFF.

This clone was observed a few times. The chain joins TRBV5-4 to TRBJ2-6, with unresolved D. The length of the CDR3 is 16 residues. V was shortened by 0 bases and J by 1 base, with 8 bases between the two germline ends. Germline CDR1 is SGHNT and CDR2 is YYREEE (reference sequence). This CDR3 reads CASSLGPPSGANVLTF. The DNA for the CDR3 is TGTGCCAGCAGCTTGGGGCCGCCTTCTGGGGCCAACGTCCTGACTTTC.

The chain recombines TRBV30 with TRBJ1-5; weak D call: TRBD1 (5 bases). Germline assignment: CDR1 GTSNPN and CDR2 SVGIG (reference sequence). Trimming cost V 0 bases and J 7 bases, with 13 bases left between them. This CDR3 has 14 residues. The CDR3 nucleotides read TGTGCCTGGAGTGTATACTCAGGGCAGCAGCCCCAGCATTTT. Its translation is CAWSVYSGQQPQHF.

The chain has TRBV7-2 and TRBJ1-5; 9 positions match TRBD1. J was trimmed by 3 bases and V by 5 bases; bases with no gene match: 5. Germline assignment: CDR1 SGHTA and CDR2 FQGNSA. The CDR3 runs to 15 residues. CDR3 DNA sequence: TGTGCCAGCAGCCTTTACAGGGGGCTCAATCAGCCCCAGCATTTT. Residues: CASSLYRGLNQPQHF.

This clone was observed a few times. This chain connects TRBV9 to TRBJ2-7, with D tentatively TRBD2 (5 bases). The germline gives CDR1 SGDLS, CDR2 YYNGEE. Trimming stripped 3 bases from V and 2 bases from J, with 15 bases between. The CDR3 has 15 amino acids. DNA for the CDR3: TGTGCCAGCAGCGCCAGCCTCGGGGAAACCTACGAGCAGTACTTC. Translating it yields CASSASLGETYEQYF.

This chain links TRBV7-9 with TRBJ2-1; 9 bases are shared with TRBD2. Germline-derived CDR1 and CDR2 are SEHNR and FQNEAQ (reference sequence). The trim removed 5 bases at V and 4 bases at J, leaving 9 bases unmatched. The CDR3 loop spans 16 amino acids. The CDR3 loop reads CASSPLGAGGYNEQFF. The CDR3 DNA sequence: TGTGCCAGCAGCCCTCTAGGGGCGGGGGGGTACAATGAGCAGTTCTTC.

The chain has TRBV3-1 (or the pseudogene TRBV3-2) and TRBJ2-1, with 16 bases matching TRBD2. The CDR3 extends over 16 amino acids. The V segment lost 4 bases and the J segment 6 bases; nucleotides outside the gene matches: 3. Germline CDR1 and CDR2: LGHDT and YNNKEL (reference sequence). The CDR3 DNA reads TGTGCCAGCAGCCCGGGACTAGCGGGGGGGCTCAATGAGCAGTTCTTC. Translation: CASSPGLAGGLNEQFF.

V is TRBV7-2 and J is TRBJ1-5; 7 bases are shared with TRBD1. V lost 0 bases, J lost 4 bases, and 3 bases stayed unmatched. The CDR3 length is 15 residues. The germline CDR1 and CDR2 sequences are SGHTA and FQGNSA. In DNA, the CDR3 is TGTGCCAGCAGCTTAGCGGGACAGTCGAATCAGCCCCAGCATTTT. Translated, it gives CASSLAGQSNQPQHF.

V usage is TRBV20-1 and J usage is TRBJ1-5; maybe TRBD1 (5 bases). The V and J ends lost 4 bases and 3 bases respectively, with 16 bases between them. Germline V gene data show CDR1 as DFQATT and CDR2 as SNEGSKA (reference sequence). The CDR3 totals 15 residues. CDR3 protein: CSAIEIGVNNQPQHF. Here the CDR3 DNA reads TGCAGTGCTATTGAGATAGGGGTCAACAATCAGCCCCAGCATTTT.

The CDR3 is CASSEPGGATKNIQYF. Written as DNA, the CDR3 is TGCGCCAGCAGCGAACCAGGGGGCGCGACCAAAAACATTCAGTACTTC. V is TRBV4-1 and J is TRBJ2-4; 8 positions agree with TRBD1. J gave up 2 bases and V 5 bases, and 8 bases lay outside the gene matches. Germline CDR1 is MGHRA and CDR2 is YSYEKL. The CDR3 spans 16 residues.

The CDR3 spells CASSQEGGQGHYGYTF. CDR3 nucleotide sequence: TGTGCCAGCAGCCAAGAGGGAGGGCAGGGGCACTATGGCTACACCTTC. The genes are TRBV4-2 and TRBJ1-2, with D tentatively TRBD1 (6 bases). From germline, CDR1 is LGHNA and CDR2 YNFKEQ. The CDR3 consists of 16 residues. The germline V and J ends were trimmed by 0 bases and 3 bases, with 14 bases remaining between them.

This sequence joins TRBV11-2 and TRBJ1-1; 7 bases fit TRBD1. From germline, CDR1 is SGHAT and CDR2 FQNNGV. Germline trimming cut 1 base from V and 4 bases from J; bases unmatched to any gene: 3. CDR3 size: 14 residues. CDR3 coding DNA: TGTGCCAGCAGCTTAGGAGGGGGCTTCACTGAAGCTTTCTTT. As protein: CASSLGGGFTEAFF. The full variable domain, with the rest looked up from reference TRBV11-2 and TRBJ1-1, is EAGVAQSPRYKIIEKRQSVAFWCNPISGHATLYWYQQILGQGPKLLIQFQNNGVVDDSQLPKDRFSAERLKGVDSTLKIQPAKLEDSAVYLCASSLGGGFTEAFFGQGTRLTVV.

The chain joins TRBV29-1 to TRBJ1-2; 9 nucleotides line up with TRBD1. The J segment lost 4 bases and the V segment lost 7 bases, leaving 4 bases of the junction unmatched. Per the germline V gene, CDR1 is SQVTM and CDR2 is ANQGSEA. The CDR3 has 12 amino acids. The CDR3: CSADRGVYGYTF. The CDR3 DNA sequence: TGCAGCGCGGACAGGGGAGTCTATGGCTACACCTTC.

CDR3 nucleotides: TGTGCCAGCAGCTTACTTGGAGGGACAGGGGGCGGGGAGACCCAGTACTTC. Translation: CASSLLGGTGGGETQYF. This sequence joins TRBV5-4 and TRBJ2-5, with 12 positions matching TRBD1. CDR1 is SGHNT and CDR2 is YYREEE in the germline V gene (reference sequence). The CDR3 sequence is 17 residues long. Trimming at V came to 2 bases and at J to 5 bases, leaving 10 bases not matched to a gene.

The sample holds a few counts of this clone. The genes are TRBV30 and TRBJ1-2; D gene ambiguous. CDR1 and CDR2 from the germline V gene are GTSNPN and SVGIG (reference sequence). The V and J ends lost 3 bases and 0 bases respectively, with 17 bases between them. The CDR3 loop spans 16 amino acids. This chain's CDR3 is CAWSRVAGLANYGYTF. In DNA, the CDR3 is TGTGCCTGGAGCCGTGTTGCGGGCCTAGCTAACTATGGCTACACCTTC.

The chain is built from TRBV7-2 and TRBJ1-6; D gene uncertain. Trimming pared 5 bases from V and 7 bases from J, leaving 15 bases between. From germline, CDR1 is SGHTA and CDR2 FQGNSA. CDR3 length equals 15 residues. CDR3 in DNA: TGTGCCAGCAGCCCCCTCGGACTGATCAATTCACCCCTCCACTTT. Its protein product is CASSPLGLINSPLHF.

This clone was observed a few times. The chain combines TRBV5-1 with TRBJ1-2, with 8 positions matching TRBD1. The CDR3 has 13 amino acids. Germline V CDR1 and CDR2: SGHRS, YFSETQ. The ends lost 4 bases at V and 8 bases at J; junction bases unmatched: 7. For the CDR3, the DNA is TGCGCCAGCAGCGAGGACAGGGTGGAGGGCTACACCTTC. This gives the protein CASSEDRVEGYTF.

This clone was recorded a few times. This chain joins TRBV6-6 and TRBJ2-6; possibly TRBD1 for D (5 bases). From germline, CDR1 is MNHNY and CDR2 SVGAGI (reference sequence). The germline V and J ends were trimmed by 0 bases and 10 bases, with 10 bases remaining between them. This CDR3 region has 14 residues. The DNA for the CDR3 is TGTGCCAGCAGTTACTCAGGGGATAGAAACGTCCTGACTTTC. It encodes CASSYSGDRNVLTF.

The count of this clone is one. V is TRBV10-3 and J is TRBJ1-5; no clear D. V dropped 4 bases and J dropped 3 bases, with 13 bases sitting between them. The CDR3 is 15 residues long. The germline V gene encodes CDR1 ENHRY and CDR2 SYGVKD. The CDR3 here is CAISVGMEANQPQHF. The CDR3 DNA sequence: TGTGCCATCAGTGTGGGGATGGAGGCCAATCAGCCCCAGCATTTT.

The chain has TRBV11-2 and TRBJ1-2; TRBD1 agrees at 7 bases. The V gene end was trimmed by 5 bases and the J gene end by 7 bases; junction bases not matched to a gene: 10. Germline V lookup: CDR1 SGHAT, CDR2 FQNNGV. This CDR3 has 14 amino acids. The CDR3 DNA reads TGTGCCAGCAGCCCCCCAGGGCCAGGGGGTGGCTACACCTTC. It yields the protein CASSPPGPGGGYTF.